This T cell receptor beta chain was identified in a study of cytomegalovirus exposure and HLA in healthy donors. This CDR3 contains 13 residues. The germline CDR1 and CDR2 sequences are SGHRS and YFSETQ. The ends lost 3 bases at V and 5 bases at J; junction bases unmatched: 4. Broader study findings: In a later analysis, TCR beta V- and J-gene trimming was associated with a missense DCLRE1C variant. The presence/absence work took it that sequencing depth was about the same across donors. There were about 160 TCR beta chains listed as cytomegalovirus-associated.

With regard to this clone: Its specificity is not known.

The PCR was carried out with 60 Vbeta primers and 13 Jbeta primers. The data were produced by immunoSEQ multiplex PCR, yet TCRdb's version contains in-frame clones alone and is incomplete. The sample holds over 150,000 clones, 60% to 85% seen once. Specimen: PBMCs. The clonotype originates from a male donor in good health and CMV-seropositive. V is TRBV5-1 and J is TRBJ1-1; TRBD1 agrees at 7 bases. CDR3 residues: CASSSGGETEAFF. The CDR3 region has the DNA TGCGCCAGCAGCTCAGGGGGAGAAACTGAAGCTTTCTTT.